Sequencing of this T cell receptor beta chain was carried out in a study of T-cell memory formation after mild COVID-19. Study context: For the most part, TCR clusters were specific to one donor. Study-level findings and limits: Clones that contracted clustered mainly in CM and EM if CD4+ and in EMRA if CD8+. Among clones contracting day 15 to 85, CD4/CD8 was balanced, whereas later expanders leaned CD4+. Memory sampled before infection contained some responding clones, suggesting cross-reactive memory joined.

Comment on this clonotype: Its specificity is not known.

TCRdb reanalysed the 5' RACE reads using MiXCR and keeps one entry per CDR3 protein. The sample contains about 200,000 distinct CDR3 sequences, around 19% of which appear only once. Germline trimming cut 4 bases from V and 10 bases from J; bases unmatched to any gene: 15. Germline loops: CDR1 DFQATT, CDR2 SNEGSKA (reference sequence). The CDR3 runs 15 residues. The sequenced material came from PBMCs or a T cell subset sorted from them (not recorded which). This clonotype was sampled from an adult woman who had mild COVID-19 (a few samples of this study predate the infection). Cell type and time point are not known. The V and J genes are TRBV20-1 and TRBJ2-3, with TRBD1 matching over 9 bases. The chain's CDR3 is CSAISPGQGQIAQYF. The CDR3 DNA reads TGCAGTGCTATCAGCCCGGGACAGGGTCAGATCGCGCAGTATTTT.